This T cell receptor beta chain was found in a study of blood T cell repertoires in COVID-19. Across the whole study: Both acute and convalescent COVID-19 samples were obtained from the United States, Italy and Spain. In each case, the material was cDNA or gDNA derived from T cells, B-cell-depleted T cells, or PBMCs.

Enrollment of patients from Seattle took place during active infection, with longitudinal follow-up. V lost 3 bases to trimming and J lost 2 bases, with 14 bases between them. The V gene's germline CDR1 is MDHEN and CDR2 SYDVKM. There are 16 residues in the CDR3. As originally analysed: Estimation of nucleated cell counts relied on the amplification of reference gene primers. Method: immunoSEQ multiplex PCR; TCRdb's copy keeps in-frame clones and lacks some. D and trimming were read from the DNA, whereas the V and J calls and clone size are those reported in that table. The repertoire has a few hundred thousand clones, around 92% of them found once; the top ten carry 2% to 3%.

V usage is TRBV28 and J usage is TRBJ2-1, with D possibly TRBD2 on 6 matching bases. The receptor's source is a person aged 18-29 years with COVID-19, enrolled during active disease. Sequenced sample: peripheral blood. The CDR3 region is CASSFGGVKAYNEQFF. Here the CDR3 DNA reads TGTGCCAGCAGTTTTGGAGGGGTCAAAGCCTACAATGAGCAGTTCTTC.